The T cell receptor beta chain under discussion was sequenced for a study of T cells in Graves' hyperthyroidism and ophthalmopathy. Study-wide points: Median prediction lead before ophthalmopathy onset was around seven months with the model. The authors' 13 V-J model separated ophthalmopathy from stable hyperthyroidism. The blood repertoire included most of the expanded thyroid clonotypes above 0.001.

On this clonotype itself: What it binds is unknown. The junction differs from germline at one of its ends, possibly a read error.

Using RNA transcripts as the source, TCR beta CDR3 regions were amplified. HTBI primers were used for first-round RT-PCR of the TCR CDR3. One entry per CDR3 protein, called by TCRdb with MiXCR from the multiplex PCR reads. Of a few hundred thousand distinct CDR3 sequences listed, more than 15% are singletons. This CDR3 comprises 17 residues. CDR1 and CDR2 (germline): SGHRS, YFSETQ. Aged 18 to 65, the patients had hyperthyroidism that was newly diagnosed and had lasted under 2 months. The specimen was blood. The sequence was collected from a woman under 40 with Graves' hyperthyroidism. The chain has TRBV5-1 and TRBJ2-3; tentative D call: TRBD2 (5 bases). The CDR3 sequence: CASTHLGLVGVTDTQYF. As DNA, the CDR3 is TGTGCCAGCACCCACCTGGGCCTAGTGGGAGTAACAGATACGCAGTATTTT.